This T cell receptor (beta chain) was profiled in a study of technical replicates of blood from a few donors. Clones were read by immunoSEQ multiplex PCR, and TCRdb kept only the in-frame ones, dropping some. This table has 75,000 or so clones, about 95% appearing once. Germline V CDR1 and CDR2: SGHNT, YYREEE (reference sequence). The CDR3 spans 16 residues. Trimming cost V 4 bases and J 0 bases, with 14 bases left between them. V usage is TRBV5-4 and J usage is TRBJ2-1; TRBD1 might be the D (6 bases). This TCR came from a human donor in good health. The specimen sequenced was T cells isolated from PBMCs. The CDR3 sequence: CASSPGQPSSYNEQFF. CDR3 in DNA: TGTGCCAGCAGCCCTGGACAGCCTAGCTCCTACAATGAGCAGTTCTTC.